The rows below give T cell receptor beta chains drawn from one sample of a study of a mutant IDH1 vaccine in newly diagnosed glioma. No antigens are known for them. This table comes from immunoSEQ multiplex PCR, and its TCRdb copy is limited to in-frame clones, with some not included. This sample has about 55,000 clones; roughly 80% occur once, and the top ten carry 6.2%. The specimen was PBMCs, collected from a glioma patient whose treatment included an IDH1 peptide vaccine. The receptors stem from a man aged 35 to 55 with glioma. CDR3s include the opening cysteine and the closing phenylalanine or tryptophan. Fields, in order: D gene, J gene, clone size, V gene, CDR3 DNA, CDR3 protein. D genes are given only for firm matches. Not all rows give a size; the values are once, few, many and, for expanded clones, a class.

D gene: -; J gene: TRBJ2-7; clone size: -; V gene: TRBV9; CDR3 DNA: TGTGCCAGCAGCGTAGCGGGGACTCCCATCTACGAGCAGTACTTC; CDR3 protein: CASSVAGTPIYEQYF
D gene: -; J gene: TRBJ1-6; clone size: once; V gene: TRBV5-1; CDR3 DNA: TGCGCCAGCAGTCAGGAGTCCTATAATTCACCCCTCCACTTT; CDR3 protein: CASSQESYNSPLHF
D gene: -; J gene: TRBJ2-3; clone size: -; V gene: TRBV4-1; CDR3 DNA: TGCGCCAGCAGCCAAGATTTTTCGGAATCAAGTTTCGGTACACGAGATACGCAGTATTTT; CDR3 protein: CASSQDFSESSFGTRDTQYF
D gene: TRBD1; J gene: TRBJ1-5; clone size: -; V gene: TRBV12-5; CDR3 DNA: TGTGCTAGTGGTTTGGAGACCCCGGGACAGGCCCAGCATTTT; CDR3 protein: CASGLETPGQAQHF
D gene: -; J gene: TRBJ1-6; clone size: -; V gene: TRBV9; CDR3 DNA: TGTGCCAGCAGCGTAGCCCCCATAGGCGCAAGCTCCTATAATTCACCCCTCCACTTT; CDR3 protein: CASSVAPIGASSYNSPLHF
D gene: TRBD1; J gene: TRBJ1-4; clone size: -; V gene: TRBV2; CDR3 DNA: TGTGCCAGCAGTGGACAGGGCCCGGGTAATGAAAAACTGTTTTTT; CDR3 protein: CASSGQGPGNEKLFF
D gene: -; J gene: TRBJ2-4; clone size: -; V gene: TRBV2; CDR3 DNA: TGTGCCAGCAGCCTAAACAAAGAGACTAAAAACATTCAGTACTTC; CDR3 protein: CASSLNKETKNIQYF
D gene: -; J gene: TRBJ1-1; clone size: few; V gene: TRBV19; CDR3 DNA: TGTGCCAGTAGTAGGTCCGGGGGGCGGCTCGACACTGAAGCTTTCTTT; CDR3 protein: CASSRSGGRLDTEAFF
D gene: TRBD2; J gene: TRBJ2-1; clone size: once; V gene: TRBV14; CDR3 DNA: TGTGCCAGCAGTCTCGCGGGGGGGCAGTTCTTC; CDR3 protein: CASSLAGGQFF
D gene: -; J gene: TRBJ2-3; clone size: -; V gene: TRBV5-1; CDR3 DNA: TGCGCCAGCAGACTGGGGCCGGGAGAAGATACGCAGTATTTT; CDR3 protein: CASRLGPGEDTQYF
D gene: -; J gene: TRBJ1-2; clone size: -; V gene: TRBV10-3; CDR3 DNA: TGTGCCATCAGTGGCGCAGGGTATGGCTACACCTTC; CDR3 protein: CAISGAGYGYTF
D gene: -; J gene: TRBJ1-1; clone size: -; V gene: TRBV2; CDR3 DNA: TGTGCCAGCTTGCCAGGGAGTCTGTTAGGAGCTTTCTTT; CDR3 protein: CASLPGSLLGAFF
D gene: -; J gene: TRBJ2-5; clone size: -; V gene: TRBV6-6; CDR3 DNA: TGTGCCAGCCAATCGTCCTCCAGGGTTGGGGAGACCCAGTACTTC; CDR3 protein: CASQSSSRVGETQYF
D gene: -; J gene: TRBJ1-6; clone size: -; V gene: TRBV14; CDR3 DNA: TGTGCCAGCAGCCAGCAGTCCCACCGGGGTTCACCCCTCCACTTT; CDR3 protein: CASSQQSHRGSPLHF
D gene: -; J gene: TRBJ2-7; clone size: -; V gene: TRBV7-2; CDR3 DNA: TGTGCCAGCAGCTTCGGGGGAGGGGGCAGCGAGCAGTACTTC; CDR3 protein: CASSFGGGGSEQYF
D gene: -; J gene: TRBJ1-1; clone size: -; V gene: TRBV2; CDR3 DNA: TGTGCCAGCAGTGTCGCGGGGGCGGGCACTGAAGCTTTCTTT; CDR3 protein: CASSVAGAGTEAFF
D gene: -; J gene: TRBJ2-6; clone size: -; V gene: TRBV5-5; CDR3 DNA: TGTGCCAGCAGGGTGGAAGGGGCCAACGTCCTGACTTTC; CDR3 protein: CASRVEGANVLTF
D gene: -; J gene: TRBJ1-2; clone size: -; V gene: TRBV1; CDR3 DNA: TGCACCAGCAGCCAAGAGGGTCTGTCGCGGGGGACAAGCTATGGCTACACCTTC; CDR3 protein: CTSSQEGLSRGTSYGYTF
D gene: -; J gene: TRBJ2-7; clone size: -; V gene: TRBV29-1; CDR3 DNA: TGCAGCGTTGCAAAGGCCGACTACGAGCAGTACTTC; CDR3 protein: CSVAKADYEQYF
D gene: -; J gene: TRBJ2-5; clone size: -; V gene: TRBV5-4; CDR3 DNA: TGTGCCAGCAGGGGGGGGGCTAGCCAAGAGACCCAGTACTTC; CDR3 protein: CASRGGASQETQYF
D gene: -; J gene: TRBJ1-6; clone size: -; V gene: TRBV6-6; CDR3 DNA: TGTGCCAGCAGTTTCGGCGGATGGGAATCACCCCTCCACTTT; CDR3 protein: CASSFGGWESPLHF
D gene: -; J gene: TRBJ2-5; clone size: -; V gene: TRBV18; CDR3 DNA: TGTGCCAGCTCACCGACCACGGGGAGCCAAGAGACCCAGTACTTC; CDR3 protein: CASSPTTGSQETQYF
D gene: -; J gene: TRBJ1-1; clone size: once; V gene: TRBV4-1; CDR3 DNA: TGCGCCAGCAGCCAAGAGGCGGTATTAGGGAACACTGAAGCTTTCTTT; CDR3 protein: CASSQEAVLGNTEAFF
D gene: -; J gene: TRBJ2-7; clone size: -; V gene: TRBV13; CDR3 DNA: TGTGCCAGCAGCGCATATAATGGCGAGCAGTACTTC; CDR3 protein: CASSAYNGEQYF
D gene: -; J gene: TRBJ2-2; clone size: -; V gene: TRBV19; CDR3 DNA: TGTGCCAGTAGTGTCGATTACACCGGGGAGCTGTTTTTT; CDR3 protein: CASSVDYTGELFF
D gene: -; J gene: TRBJ2-1; clone size: few; V gene: TRBV12-2; CDR3 DNA: TGTGCAAGTCGCTTAAGACTAGCGGGGGGTGGTGAGCAGTTCTTC; CDR3 protein: CASRLRLAGGGEQFF
D gene: -; J gene: TRBJ2-7; clone size: -; V gene: TRBV7-6; CDR3 DNA: TGTGCCAGCAGCTTAAGTTCGGGTGGGGGCGAGCAGTACTTC; CDR3 protein: CASSLSSGGGEQYF
D gene: -; J gene: TRBJ1-1; clone size: few; V gene: TRBV27; CDR3 DNA: TGTGCCAGCAGTTTATTGGCAGGGTTGAACACTGAAGCTTTCTTT; CDR3 protein: CASSLLAGLNTEAFF
D gene: TRBD1; J gene: TRBJ1-1; clone size: once; V gene: TRBV25-1; CDR3 DNA: TGTGCCAGCATTCCACAGGGGGCCACTGAAGCTTTCTTT; CDR3 protein: CASIPQGATEAFF
D gene: TRBD1; J gene: TRBJ1-1; clone size: once; V gene: TRBV6-6; CDR3 DNA: TGTGCCAGCAACCAACAGGGGACCTCTGAAGCTTTCTTT; CDR3 protein: CASNQQGTSEAFF
D gene: -; J gene: TRBJ1-1; clone size: -; V gene: TRBV6-1; CDR3 DNA: TGTGCCAGCAGCCAACCTCCGGACCGGCAAGCTTTCTTT; CDR3 protein: CASSQPPDRQAFF
D gene: -; J gene: TRBJ2-2; clone size: -; V gene: TRBV7-9; CDR3 DNA: TGTGCCAGCAGCTTAATGCCGGGGGGCTGGACCGGGGAGCTGTTTTTT; CDR3 protein: CASSLMPGGWTGELFF
D gene: -; J gene: TRBJ1-2; clone size: -; V gene: TRBV2; CDR3 DNA: TGTGCCAGCAGTGCCGTGCGGGGCAATCTCTATGGCTACACCTTC; CDR3 protein: CASSAVRGNLYGYTF